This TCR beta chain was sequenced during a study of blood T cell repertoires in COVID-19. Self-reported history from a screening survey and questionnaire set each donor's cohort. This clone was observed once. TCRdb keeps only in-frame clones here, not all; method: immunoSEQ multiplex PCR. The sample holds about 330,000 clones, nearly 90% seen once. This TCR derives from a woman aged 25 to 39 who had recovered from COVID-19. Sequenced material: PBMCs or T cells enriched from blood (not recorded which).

CDR3 amino acids: CASSIAAGVYNEQFF. CDR3 in DNA: TGTGCCAGTAGTATCGCTGCGGGCGTTTACAATGAGCAGTTCTTC. V and J are TRBV19 and TRBJ2-1, with a possible D match to TRBD2 (5 bases). Per germline, CDR1 LNHDA and CDR2 SQIVND (reference sequence). Trimming stripped 3 bases from V and 4 bases from J, with 13 bases between. The CDR3 covers 15 residues.